A selection of T cell receptor beta chains follows, all from one sample in a study of CDR3 diversity in severe acne. TCRdb re-called the PCR reads with MiXCR, one entry per CDR3 protein. The sample lists approximately 84,000 distinct CDR3 sequences, approximately 51% occurring once. The sequenced sample was blood. These receptor sequences come from a male donor in good health, without acne. Both conserved end residues are part of each CDR3. The order of the fields is J gene, CDR3 length, V gene, CDR3 protein.

TRBJ2-3,16,TRBV20-1,CSASGTSGVVVDTQYF
TRBJ2-7,10,TRBV29-1,CSLVTDEQYF
TRBJ1-1,15,TRBV20-1,CSAPGGQGSDTEAFF
TRBJ1-3,17,TRBV4-1,CASSPTDRLSSGNTIYF
TRBJ2-5,12,TRBV7-3,CASSSPPGAQYF
TRBJ2-7,14,TRBV2,CASSRTSGSYEQYF
TRBJ2-5,13,TRBV11-2,CASSFDGEETQYF
TRBJ2-5,13,TRBV7-9,CASRRGQQETQYF
TRBJ1-2,14,TRBV9,CASSVGSGQGRNTF
TRBJ2-5,13,TRBV12-3/TRBV12-4,CASSLNDQGTQYF
TRBJ2-1,14,TRBV24-1,CATSDLAGRGEQFF
TRBJ1-5,14,TRBV5-5,CASSQEEGYQPQHF
TRBJ2-3,15,TRBV5-5,CASSFTGGSTDTQYF
TRBJ2-7,13,TRBV29-1,CSVEGQTVYEQYF
TRBJ2-2,14,TRBV7-9,CASSPLGQNGELFF
TRBJ2-3,11,TRBV12-5,CASGLTGTQYF
TRBJ2-7,15,TRBV5-5,CASSRTRGGAYEQYF
TRBJ2-7,16,TRBV7-3,CASSSATSGSIYEQYF
TRBJ2-5,15,TRBV9,CASSASQGIPETQYF
TRBJ2-7,16,TRBV20-1,CSARDPEQGFFYEQYF
TRBJ1-2,13,TRBV24-1,CATSVTPSDGYTF
TRBJ2-2,14,TRBV7-9,CASSAGWGSGELFF
TRBJ1-3,11,TRBV7-3,CASQEQNTIYF
TRBJ2-3,12,TRBV24-1,CATSDYGIEQYF
TRBJ2-7,13,TRBV7-6,CASSFEISYEQYF
TRBJ2-1,13,TRBV20-1,CSTGGRIPDQQFF
TRBJ2-3,16,TRBV7-3,CASSLRSGSGPDTQYF
TRBJ1-2,12,TRBV25-1,CASRKENYGYTF
TRBJ2-7,14,TRBV2,CAGRGDRSSYEQYF
TRBJ1-1,16,TRBV4-1,CASSHRAGTANTEAFF
TRBJ1-1,14,TRBV3-1,CASSQGGLGTEAFF
TRBJ1-3,13,TRBV20-1,CSADRVTGNTIYF
TRBJ2-2,14,TRBV9,CASSSGRVAGELFF
TRBJ2-2,14,TRBV28,CASSRTTYTGELFF
TRBJ1-4,13,TRBV25-1,CASSVTGSEKLFF
TRBJ2-7,14,TRBV5-1,CASSLGGGLDEQYF
TRBJ1-5,13,TRBV20-1,CSVKENSNQPQHF
TRBJ2-3,14,TRBV27,CASNPWTRSDTQYF
TRBJ1-1,17,TRBV5-1,CASSLDVYRGLNTEAFF
TRBJ2-7,13,TRBV7-9,CASSTDTGSEQYF
TRBJ2-7,13,TRBV7-9,CASSWGLGNEQYF
TRBJ1-2,14,TRBV3-1,CASSQVGGNYGYTF
TRBJ1-2,12,TRBV5-6,CASSLWGYGYTF
TRBJ2-3,16,TRBV20-1,CSARDLLRGKTDTQYF
TRBJ2-5,14,TRBV2,CASRPRTAQETQYF
TRBJ1-4,15,TRBV3-1,CASSQEDRLGEKLFF
TRBJ1-4,18,TRBV5-1,CASSRRLEQGARSEKLFF
TRBJ2-7,14,TRBV12-3/TRBV12-4,CASTPGQRTYEQYF
TRBJ1-2,13,TRBV24-1,CATSEGQVYGYTF
TRBJ1-5,15,TRBV4-1,CASSQVVQGGQPQHF
TRBJ1-5,14,TRBV19,CASSENRGHQPQHF
TRBJ2-2,18,TRBV27,CASSLFFRDYPQTGELFF
TRBJ2-5,15,TRBV7-8,CASSAQGNNQETQYF
TRBJ2-2,15,TRBV15,CATSEWAGGTGELFF
TRBJ1-1,13,TRBV2,CASSDGGGTEAFF
TRBJ1-1,10,TRBV20-1,CSARAGGAFF
TRBJ1-6,14,TRBV6-1,CASSELGAWSPLHF